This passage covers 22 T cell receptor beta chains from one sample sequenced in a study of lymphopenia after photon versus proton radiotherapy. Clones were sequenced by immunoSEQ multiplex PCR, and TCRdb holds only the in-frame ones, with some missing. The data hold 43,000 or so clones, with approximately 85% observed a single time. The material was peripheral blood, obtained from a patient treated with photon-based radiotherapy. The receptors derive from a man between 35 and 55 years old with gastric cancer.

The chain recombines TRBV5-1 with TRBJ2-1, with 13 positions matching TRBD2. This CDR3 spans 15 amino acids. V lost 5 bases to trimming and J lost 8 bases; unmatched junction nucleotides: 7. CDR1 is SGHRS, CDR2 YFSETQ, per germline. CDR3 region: CASRAGLAGVDEQFF. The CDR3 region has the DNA TGCGCCAGCAGAGCCGGACTAGCGGGGGTGGATGAGCAGTTCTTC.

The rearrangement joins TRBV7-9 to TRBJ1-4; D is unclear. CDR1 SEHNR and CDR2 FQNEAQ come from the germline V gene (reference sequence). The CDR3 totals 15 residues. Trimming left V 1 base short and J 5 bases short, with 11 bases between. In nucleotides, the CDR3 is TGTGCCAGCAGCTTAGTATTTTCGGGGAATGAAAAACTGTTTTTT. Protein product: CASSLVFSGNEKLFF.

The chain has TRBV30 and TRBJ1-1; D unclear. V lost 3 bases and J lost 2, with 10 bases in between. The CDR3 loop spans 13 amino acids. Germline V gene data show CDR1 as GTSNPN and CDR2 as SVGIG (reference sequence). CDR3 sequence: CAWSGQFNTEAFF. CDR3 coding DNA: TGTGCCTGGAGCGGGCAGTTCAACACTGAAGCTTTCTTT. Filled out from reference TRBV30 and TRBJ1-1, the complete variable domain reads SQTIHQWPATLVQPVGSPLSLECTVEGTSNPNLYWYRQAAGRGLQLLFYSVGIGQISSEVPQNLSASRPQDRQFILSSKKLLLSDSGFYLCAWSGQFNTEAFFGQGTRLTVV.

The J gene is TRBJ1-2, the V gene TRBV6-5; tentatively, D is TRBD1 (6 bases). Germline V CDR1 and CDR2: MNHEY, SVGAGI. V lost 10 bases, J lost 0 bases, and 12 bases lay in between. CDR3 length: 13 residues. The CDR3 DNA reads TGTGCCACCTTGGACAGAGCTAACTATGGCTACACCTTC. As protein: CATLDRANYGYTF.

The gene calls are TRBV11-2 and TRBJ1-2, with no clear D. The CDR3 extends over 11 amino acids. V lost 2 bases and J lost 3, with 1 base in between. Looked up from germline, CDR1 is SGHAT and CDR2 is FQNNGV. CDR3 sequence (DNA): TGTGCCAGCAGCTTACACTATGGCTACACCTTC. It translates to CASSLHYGYTF.

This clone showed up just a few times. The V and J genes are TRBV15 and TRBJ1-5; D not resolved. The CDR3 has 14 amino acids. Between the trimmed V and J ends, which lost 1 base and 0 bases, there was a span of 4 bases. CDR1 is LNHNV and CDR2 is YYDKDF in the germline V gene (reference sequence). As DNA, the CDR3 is TGTGCCACCAGCAGAGGAATTAGCAATCAGCCCCAGCATTTT. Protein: CATSRGISNQPQHF.

Here the CDR3 DNA reads TGTGCCATCAGGGACAGAGACACTGAAGCTTTCTTT. Amino acid sequence: CAIRDRDTEAFF. The chain has TRBV10-3 and TRBJ1-1, with D possibly TRBD1 on 6 matching bases. Germline CDR1 reads ENHRY; CDR2 reads SYGVKD. Trimming took 6 bases from V and 3 from J, leaving 8 bases between them. The CDR3 is 12 amino acids.

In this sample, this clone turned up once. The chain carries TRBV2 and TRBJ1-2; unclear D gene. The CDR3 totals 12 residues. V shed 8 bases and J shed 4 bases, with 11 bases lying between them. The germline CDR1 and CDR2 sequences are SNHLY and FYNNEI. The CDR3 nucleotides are TGTGCCAGCCACAAGGGTGCCTATGGCTACACCTTC. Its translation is CASHKGAYGYTF.

CDR3 residues: CASSGRWDRGLLSSYEQYF. In DNA form, the CDR3 reads TGTGCCAGCAGCGGAAGATGGGACAGGGGGCTCCTCAGCTCCTACGAGCAGTACTTC. The chain joins TRBV2 to TRBJ2-7; 12 bases line up with TRBD1. The junction had 15 bases not matched to a gene; V was cut back by 6 bases and J by 0 bases. In germline, CDR1 is SNHLY, CDR2 FYNNEI. The CDR3 has 19 residues.

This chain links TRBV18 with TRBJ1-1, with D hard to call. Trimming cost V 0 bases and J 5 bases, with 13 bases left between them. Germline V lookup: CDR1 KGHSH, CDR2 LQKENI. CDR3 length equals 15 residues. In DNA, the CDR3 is TGTGCCAGCTCACCACCGATAGCGGCTCGTACTGAAGCTTTCTTT. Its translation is CASSPPIAARTEAFF.

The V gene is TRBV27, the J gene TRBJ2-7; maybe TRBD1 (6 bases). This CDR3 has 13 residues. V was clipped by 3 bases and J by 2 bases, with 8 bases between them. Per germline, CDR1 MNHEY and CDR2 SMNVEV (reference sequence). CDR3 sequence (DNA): TGTGCCAGCAGTTTTGGGACACCCTACGAGCAGTACTTC. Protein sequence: CASSFGTPYEQYF.

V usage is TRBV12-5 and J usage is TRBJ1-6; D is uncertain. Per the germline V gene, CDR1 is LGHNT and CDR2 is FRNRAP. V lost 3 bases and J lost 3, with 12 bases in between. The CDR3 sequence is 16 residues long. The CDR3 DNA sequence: TGTGCTAGTGGTTTCGGAGGGATGGGCTATAATTCACCCCTCCACTTT. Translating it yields CASGFGGMGYNSPLHF.

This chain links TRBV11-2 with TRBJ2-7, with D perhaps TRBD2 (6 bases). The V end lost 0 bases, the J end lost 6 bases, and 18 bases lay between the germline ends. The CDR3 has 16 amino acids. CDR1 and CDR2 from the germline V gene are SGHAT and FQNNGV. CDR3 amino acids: CASSLDLRGGSSEQYF. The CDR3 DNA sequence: TGTGCCAGCAGCTTAGACTTGCGGGGTGGGTCGTCCGAGCAGTACTTC.

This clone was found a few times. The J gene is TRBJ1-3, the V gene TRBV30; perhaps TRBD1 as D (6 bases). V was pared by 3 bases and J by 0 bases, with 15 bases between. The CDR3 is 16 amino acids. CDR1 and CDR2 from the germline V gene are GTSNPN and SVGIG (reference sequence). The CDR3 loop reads CAWSLGQLASGNTIYF. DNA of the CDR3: TGTGCCTGGAGCCTCGGACAGCTCGCCTCTGGAAACACCATATATTTT.

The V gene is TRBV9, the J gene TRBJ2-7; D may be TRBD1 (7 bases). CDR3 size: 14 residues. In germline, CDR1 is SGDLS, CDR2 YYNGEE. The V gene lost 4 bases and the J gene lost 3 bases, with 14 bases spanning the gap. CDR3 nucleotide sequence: TGTGCCAGCAGCTTCAGGGGGGTAGGCTACGAGCAGTACTTC. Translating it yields CASSFRGVGYEQYF. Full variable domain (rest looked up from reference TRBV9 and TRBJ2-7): DSGVTQTPKHLITATGQRVTLRCSPRSGDLSVYWYQQSLDQGLQFLIQYYNGEERAKGNILERFSAQQFPDLHSELNLSSLELGDSALYFCASSFRGVGYEQYFGPGTRLTVT.

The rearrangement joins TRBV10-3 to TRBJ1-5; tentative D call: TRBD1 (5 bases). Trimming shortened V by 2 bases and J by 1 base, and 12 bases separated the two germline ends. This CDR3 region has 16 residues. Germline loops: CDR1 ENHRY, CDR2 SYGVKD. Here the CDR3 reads CAISERGGGSNQPQHF. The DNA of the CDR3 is TGTGCCATCAGTGAGCGCGGGGGTGGGAGCAATCAGCCCCAGCATTTT.

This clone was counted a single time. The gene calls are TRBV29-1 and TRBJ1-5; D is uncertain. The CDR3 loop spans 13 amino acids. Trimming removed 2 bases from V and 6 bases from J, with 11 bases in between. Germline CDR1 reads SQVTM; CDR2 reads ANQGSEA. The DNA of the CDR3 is TGCAGCGTTGAACGGTCTGATCGTCAGCCCCAGCATTTT. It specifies CSVERSDRQPQHF.

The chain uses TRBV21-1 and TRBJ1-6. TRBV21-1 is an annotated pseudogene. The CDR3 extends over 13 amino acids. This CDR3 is CASPWRTSSPLHF. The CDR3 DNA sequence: TGTGCCAGCCCGTGGAGGACTAGTTCACCCCTCCACTTT.

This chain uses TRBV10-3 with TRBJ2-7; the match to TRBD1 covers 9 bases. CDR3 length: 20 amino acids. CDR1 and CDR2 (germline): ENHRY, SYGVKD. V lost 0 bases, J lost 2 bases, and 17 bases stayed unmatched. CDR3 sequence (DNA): TGTGCCATCAGTGAGTCGACCGGGACAGGGAGGCTAGGCGGGGCCTACGAGCAGTACTTC. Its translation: CAISESTGTGRLGGAYEQYF.

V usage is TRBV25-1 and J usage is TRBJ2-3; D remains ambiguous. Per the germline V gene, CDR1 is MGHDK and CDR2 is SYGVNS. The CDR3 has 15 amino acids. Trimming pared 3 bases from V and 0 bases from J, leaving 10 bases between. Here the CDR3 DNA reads TGTGCCAGCAGTGAGGACGCGACTAGCACAGATACGCAGTATTTT. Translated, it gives CASSEDATSTDTQYF.

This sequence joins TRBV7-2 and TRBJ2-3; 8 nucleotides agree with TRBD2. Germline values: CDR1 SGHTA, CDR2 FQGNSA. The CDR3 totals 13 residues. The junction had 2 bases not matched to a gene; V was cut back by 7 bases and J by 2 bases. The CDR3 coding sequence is TGTGCCAGCATAGCGGGGAACACAGATACGCAGTATTTT. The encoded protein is CASIAGNTDTQYF.

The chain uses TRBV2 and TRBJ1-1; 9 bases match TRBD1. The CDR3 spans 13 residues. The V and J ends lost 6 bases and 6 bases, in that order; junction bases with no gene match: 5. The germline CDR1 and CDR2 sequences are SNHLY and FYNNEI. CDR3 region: CASSGTGRAEAFF. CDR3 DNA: TGTGCCAGCAGCGGGACAGGGAGGGCTGAAGCTTTCTTT.